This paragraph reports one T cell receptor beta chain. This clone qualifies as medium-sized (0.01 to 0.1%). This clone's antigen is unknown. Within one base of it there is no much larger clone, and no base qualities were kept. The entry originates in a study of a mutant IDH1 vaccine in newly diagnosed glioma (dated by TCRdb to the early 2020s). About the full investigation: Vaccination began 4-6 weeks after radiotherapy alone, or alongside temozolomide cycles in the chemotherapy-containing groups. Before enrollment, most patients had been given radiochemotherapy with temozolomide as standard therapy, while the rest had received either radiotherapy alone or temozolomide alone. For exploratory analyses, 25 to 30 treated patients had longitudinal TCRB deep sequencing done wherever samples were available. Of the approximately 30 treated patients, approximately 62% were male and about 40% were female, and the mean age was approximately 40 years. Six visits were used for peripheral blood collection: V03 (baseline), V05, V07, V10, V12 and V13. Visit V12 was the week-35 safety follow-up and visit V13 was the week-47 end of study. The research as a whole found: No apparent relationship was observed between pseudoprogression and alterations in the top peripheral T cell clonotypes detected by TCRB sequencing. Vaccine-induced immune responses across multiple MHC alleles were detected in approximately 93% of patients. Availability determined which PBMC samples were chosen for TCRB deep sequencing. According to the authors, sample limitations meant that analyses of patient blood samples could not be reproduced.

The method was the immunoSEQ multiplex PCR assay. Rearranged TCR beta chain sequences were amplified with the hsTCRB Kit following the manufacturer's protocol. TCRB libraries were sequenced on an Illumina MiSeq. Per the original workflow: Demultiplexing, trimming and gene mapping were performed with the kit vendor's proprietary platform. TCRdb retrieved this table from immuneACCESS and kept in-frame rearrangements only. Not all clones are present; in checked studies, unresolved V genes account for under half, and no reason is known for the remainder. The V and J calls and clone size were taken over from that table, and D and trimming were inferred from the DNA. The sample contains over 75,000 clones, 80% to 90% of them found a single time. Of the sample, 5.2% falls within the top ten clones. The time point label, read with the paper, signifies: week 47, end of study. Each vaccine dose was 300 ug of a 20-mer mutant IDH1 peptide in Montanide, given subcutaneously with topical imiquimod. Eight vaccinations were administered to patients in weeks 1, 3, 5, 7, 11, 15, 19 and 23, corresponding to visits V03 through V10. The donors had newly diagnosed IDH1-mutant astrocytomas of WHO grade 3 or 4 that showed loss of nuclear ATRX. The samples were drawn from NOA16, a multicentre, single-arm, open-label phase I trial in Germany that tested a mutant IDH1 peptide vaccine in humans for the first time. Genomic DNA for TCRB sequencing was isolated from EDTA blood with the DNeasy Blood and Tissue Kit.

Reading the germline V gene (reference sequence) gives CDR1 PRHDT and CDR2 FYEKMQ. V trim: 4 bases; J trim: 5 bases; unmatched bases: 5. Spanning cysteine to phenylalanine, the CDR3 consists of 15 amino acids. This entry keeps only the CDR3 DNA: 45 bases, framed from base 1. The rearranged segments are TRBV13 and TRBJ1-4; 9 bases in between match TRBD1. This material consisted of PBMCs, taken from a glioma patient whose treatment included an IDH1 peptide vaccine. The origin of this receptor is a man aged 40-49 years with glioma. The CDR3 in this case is CASSSPTGGNEKLFF. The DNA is TGTGCCAGCAGCTCGCCGACAGGGGGGAATGAAAAACTGTTTTTT. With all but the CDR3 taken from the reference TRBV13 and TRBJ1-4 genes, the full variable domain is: AAGVIQSPRHLIKEKRETATLKCYPIPRHDTVYWYQQGPGQDPQFLISFYEKMQSDKGSIPDRFSAQQFSDYHSELNMSSLELGDSALYFCASSSPTGGNEKLFFGSGTQLSVL.